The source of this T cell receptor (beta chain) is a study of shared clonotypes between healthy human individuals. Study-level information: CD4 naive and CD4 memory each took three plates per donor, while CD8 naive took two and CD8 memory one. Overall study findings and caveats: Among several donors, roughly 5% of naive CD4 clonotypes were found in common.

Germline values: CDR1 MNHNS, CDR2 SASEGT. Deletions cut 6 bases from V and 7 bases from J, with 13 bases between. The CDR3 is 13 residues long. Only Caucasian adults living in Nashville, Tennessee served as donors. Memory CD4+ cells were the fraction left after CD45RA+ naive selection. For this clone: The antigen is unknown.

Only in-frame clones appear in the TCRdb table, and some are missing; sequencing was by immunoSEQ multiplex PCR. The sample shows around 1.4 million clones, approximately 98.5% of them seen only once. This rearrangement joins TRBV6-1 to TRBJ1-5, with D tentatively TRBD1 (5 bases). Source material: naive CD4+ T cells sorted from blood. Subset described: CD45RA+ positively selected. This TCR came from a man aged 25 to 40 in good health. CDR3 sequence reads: CASRLGLRQPQHF. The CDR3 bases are TGTGCCAGCAGATTGGGGCTAAGACAGCCCCAGCATTTT.